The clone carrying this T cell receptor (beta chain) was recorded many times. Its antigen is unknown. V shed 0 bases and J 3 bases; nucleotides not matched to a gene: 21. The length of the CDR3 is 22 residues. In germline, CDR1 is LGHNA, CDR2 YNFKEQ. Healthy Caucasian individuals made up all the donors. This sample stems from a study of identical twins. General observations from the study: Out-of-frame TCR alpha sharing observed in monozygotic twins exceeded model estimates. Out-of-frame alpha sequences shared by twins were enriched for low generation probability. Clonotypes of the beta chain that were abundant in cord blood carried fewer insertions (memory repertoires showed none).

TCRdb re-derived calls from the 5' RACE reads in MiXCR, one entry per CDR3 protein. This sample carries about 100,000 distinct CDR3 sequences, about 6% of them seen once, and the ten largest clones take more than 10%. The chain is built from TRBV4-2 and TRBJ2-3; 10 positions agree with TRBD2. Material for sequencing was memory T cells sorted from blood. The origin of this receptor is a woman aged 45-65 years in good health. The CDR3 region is CASSQDPTRLAGGPTGTDTQYF. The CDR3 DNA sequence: TGTGCCAGCAGCCAAGATCCTACCCGGTTAGCGGGAGGTCCTACCGGAACAGATACGCAGTATTTT.